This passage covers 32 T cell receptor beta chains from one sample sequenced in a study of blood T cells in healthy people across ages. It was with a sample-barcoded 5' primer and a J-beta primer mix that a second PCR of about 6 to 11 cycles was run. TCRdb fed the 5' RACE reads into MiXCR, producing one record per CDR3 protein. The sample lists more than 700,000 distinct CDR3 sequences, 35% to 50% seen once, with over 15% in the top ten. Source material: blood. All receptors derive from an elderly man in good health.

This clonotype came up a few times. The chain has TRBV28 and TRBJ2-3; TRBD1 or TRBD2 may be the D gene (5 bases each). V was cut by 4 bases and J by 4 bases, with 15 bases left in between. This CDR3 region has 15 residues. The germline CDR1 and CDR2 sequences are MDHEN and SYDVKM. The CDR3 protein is CASSSGRLPPDTQYF. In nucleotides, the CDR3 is TGTGCCAGCAGTTCGGGGCGTCTTCCCCCAGATACGCAGTATTTT.

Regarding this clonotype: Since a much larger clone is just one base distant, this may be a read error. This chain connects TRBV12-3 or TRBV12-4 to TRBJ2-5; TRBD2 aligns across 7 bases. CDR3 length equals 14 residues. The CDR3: CANSLRAGEETQYF. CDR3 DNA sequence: TGTGCCAACAGTTTAAGGGCGGGAGAAGAGACCCAGTACTTC.

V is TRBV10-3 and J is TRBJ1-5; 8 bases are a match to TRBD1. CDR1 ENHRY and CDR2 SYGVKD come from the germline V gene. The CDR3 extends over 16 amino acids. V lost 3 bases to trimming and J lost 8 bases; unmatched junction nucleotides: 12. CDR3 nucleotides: TGTGCCATCAGTGATCAAGGGGACAGGCCGGGTGAGCCCCAGCATTTT. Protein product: CAISDQGDRPGEPQHF.

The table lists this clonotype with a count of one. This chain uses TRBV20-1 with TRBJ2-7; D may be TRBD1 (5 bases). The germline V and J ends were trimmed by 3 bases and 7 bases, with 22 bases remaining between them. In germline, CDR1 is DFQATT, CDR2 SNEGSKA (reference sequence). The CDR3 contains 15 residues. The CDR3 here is CSASKADRSSGEQYF. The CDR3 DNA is TGCAGTGCTAGTAAAGCCGACAGATCCTCTGGAGAGCAGTACTTC.

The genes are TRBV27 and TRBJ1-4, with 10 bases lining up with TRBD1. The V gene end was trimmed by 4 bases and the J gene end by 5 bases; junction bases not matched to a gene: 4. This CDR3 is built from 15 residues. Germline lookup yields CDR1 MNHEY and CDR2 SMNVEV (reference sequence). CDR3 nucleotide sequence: TGTGCCAGCAGTTCCGGGACAGGGGTGAATGAAAAACTGTTTTTT. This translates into CASSSGTGVNEKLFF.

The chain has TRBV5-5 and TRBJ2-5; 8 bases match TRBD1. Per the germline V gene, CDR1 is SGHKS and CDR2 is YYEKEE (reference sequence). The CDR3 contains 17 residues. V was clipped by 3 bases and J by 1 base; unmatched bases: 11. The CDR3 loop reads CASSSTRTGIRQETQYF. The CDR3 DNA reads TGTGCCAGCAGCTCAACCCGGACAGGGATTCGCCAAGAGACCCAGTACTTC.

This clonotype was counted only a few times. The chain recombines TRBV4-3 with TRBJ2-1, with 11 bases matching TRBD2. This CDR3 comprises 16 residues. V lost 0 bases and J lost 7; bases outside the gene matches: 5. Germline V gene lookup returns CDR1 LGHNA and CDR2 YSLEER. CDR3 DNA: TGCGCCAGCAGCCAAGATAGGGCTAGCGGGAGGAATGAGCAGTTCTTC. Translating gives CASSQDRASGRNEQFF.

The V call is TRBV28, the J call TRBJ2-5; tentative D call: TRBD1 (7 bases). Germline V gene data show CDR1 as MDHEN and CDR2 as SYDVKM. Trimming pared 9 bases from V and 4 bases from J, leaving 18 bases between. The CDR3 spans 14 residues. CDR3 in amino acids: CASGRRGQLETQYF. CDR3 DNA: TGTGCCAGTGGGCGGAGGGGGCAGTTAGAGACCCAGTACTTC.

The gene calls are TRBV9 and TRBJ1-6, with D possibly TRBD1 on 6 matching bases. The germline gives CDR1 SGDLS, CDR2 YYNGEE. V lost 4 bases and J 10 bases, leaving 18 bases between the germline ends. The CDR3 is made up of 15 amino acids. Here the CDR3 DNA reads TGTGCCAGCAGCCCCGAGGGGGGTACATGGTCACCCCTCCACTTT. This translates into CASSPEGGTWSPLHF.

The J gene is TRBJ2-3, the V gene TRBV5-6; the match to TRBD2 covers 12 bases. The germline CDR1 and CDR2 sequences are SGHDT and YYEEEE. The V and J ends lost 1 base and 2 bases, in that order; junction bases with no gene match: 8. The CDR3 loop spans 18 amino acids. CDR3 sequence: CASSLRSSGGDPTDTQYF. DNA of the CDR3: TGTGCCAGCAGCTTGCGCTCTAGCGGGGGGGACCCCACAGATACGCAGTATTTT.

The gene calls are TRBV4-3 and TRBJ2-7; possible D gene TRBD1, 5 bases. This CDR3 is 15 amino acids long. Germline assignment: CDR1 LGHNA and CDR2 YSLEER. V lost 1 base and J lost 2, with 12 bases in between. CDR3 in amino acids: CASSQVLGLPYEQYF. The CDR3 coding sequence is TGCGCCAGCAGCCAAGTTCTGGGGCTCCCCTACGAGCAGTACTTC.

CDR3 DNA sequence: TGCGCCAGCAGCTATACAGCGGCTGGGGCCAACGTCCTGACTTTC. The encoded protein is CASSYTAAGANVLTF. V is TRBV5-1 and J is TRBJ2-6, with D possibly matching TRBD2 (5 bases). The CDR3 is made up of 15 amino acids. The germline CDR1 and CDR2 sequences are SGHRS and YFSETQ. The germline V and J ends were trimmed by 3 bases and 2 bases, with 9 bases remaining between them.

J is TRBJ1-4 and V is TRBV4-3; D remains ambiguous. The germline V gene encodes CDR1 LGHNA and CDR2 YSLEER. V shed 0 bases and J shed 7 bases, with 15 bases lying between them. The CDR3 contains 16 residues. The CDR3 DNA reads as TGCGCCAGCAGCCAAGATCCGGGCCTCCCCGGTGAAAAACTGTTTTTT. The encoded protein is CASSQDPGLPGEKLFF.

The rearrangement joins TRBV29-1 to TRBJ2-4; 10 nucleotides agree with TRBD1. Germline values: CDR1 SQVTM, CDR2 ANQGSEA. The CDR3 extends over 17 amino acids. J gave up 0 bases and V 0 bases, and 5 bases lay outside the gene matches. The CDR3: CSVEEKWTGGAKNIQYF. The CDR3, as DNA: TGCAGCGTTGAAGAAAAATGGACAGGGGGAGCCAAAAACATTCAGTACTTC.

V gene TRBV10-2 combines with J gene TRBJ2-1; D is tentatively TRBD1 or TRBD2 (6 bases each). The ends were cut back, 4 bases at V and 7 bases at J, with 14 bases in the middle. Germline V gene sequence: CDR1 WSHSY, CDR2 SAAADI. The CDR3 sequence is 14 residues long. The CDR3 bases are TGCGCCAGCAGTGGAATAGAAGGGGGGAATGAGCAGTTCTTC. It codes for CASSGIEGGNEQFF.

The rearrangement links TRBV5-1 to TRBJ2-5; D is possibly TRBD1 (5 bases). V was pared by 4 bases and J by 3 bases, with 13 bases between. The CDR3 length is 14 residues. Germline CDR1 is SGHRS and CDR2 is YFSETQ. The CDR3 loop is CASSPPQTEETQYF. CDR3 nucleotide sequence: TGCGCCAGCAGCCCCCCGCAGACAGAAGAGACCCAGTACTTC. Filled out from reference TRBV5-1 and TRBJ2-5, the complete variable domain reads KAGVTQTPRYLIKTRGQQVTLSCSPISGHRSVSWYQQTPGQGLQFLFEYFSETQRNKGNFPGRFSGRQFSNSRSEMNVSTLELGDSALYLCASSPPQTEETQYFGPGTRLLVL.

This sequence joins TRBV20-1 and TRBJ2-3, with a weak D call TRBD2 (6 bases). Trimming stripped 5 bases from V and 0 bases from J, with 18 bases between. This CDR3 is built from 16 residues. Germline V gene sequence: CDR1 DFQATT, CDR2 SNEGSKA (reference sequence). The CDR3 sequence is CSARGTGRLSTDTQYF. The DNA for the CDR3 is TGCAGTGCTCGGGGGACGGGGAGGCTCAGCACAGATACGCAGTATTTT.

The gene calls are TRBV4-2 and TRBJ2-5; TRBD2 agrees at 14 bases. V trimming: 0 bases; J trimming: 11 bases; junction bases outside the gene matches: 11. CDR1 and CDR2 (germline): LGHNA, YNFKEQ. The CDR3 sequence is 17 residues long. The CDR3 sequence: CASSQDPGLAGVDEQYF. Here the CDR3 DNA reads TGTGCCAGCAGCCAAGATCCGGGACTAGCGGGAGTGGATGAGCAGTACTTC.

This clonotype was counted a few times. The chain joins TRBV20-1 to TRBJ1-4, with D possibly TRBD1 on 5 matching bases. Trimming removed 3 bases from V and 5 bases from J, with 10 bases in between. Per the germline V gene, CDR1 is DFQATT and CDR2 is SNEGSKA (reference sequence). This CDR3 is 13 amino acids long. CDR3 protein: CSARRDSNEKLFF. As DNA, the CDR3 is TGCAGTGCTAGGCGGGACTCGAATGAAAAACTGTTTTTT.

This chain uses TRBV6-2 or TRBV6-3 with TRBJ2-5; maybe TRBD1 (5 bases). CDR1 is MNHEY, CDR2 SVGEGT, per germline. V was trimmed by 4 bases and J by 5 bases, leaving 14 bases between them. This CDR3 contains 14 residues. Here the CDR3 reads CASSSPDIFETQYF. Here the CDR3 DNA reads TGTGCCAGCAGTTCCCCGGACATCTTTGAGACCCAGTACTTC.

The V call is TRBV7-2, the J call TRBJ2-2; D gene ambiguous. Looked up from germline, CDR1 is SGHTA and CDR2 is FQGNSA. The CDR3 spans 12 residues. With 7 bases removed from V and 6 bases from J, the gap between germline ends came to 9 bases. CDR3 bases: TGTGCCAGCACCACGACCGCCGGGGAGCTGTTTTTT. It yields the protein CASTTTAGELFF.

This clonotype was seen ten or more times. CDR3 coding DNA: TGTGCCAGCAGTTTAGGAGGGGACACTGAAGCTTTCTTT. This gives the protein CASSLGGDTEAFF. This chain joins TRBV27 and TRBJ1-1, with D tentatively TRBD1 (5 bases). V lost 2 bases and J lost 3, with 7 bases in between. This CDR3 spans 13 amino acids. CDR1 is MNHEY, CDR2 SMNVEV, per germline (reference sequence).

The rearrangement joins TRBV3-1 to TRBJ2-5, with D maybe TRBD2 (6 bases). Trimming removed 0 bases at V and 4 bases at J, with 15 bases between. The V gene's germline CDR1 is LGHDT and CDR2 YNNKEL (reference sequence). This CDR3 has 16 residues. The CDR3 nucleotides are TGTGCCAGCAGCCAAGATCTGGCGGGACGGAGAGAGACCCAGTACTTC. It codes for CASSQDLAGRRETQYF.

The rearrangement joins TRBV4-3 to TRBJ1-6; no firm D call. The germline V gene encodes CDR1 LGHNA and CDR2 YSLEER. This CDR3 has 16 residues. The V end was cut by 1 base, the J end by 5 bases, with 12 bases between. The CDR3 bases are TGCGCCAGCAGCCAAGCGGCAGACCTAAATAATTCACCCCTCCACTTT. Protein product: CASSQAADLNNSPLHF.

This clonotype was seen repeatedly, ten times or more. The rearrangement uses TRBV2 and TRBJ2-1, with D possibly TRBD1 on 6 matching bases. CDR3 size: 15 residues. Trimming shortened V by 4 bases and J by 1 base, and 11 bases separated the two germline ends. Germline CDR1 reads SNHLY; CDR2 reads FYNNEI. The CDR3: CASSALQGSYNEQFF. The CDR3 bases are TGTGCCAGCAGTGCTCTACAGGGTTCCTACAATGAGCAGTTCTTC.

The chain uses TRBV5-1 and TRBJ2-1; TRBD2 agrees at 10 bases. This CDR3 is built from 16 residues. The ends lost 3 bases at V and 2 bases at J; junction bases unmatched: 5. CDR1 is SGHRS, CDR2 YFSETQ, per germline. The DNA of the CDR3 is TGCGCCAGCAGCTCCGCAACTAGCGGGGCCTACAATGAGCAGTTCTTC. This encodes CASSSATSGAYNEQFF.

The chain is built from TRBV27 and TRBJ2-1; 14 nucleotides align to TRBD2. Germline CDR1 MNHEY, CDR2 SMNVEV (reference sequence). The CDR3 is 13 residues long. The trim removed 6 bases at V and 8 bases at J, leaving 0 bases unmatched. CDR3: CASRTSGRDEQFF. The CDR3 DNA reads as TGTGCCAGCAGGACTAGCGGGAGGGATGAGCAGTTCTTC.

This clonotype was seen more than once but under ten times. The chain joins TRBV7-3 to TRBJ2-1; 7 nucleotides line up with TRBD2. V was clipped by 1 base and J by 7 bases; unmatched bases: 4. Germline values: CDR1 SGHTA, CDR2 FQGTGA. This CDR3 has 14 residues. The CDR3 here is CASSLNPGGNEQFF. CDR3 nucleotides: TGTGCCAGCAGCTTAAATCCCGGGGGGAATGAGCAGTTCTTC.

CDR3 nucleotide sequence: TGCGCCAGCAGCCAAGTTTCGCGGGAGAAGAATGAGCAGTTCTTC. It is translated as CASSQVSREKNEQFF. The rearrangement uses TRBV4-1 and TRBJ2-1, with 7 bases that match TRBD2. Germline CDR1 MGHRA, CDR2 YSYEKL. Germline trimming cut 1 base from V and 7 bases from J; bases unmatched to any gene: 7. The CDR3 totals 15 residues.

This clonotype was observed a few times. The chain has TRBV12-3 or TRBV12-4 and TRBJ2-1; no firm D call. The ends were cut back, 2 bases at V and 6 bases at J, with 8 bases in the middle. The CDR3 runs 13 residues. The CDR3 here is CASSLSGFNEQFF. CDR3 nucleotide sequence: TGTGCCAGCAGTTTATCTGGTTTCAATGAGCAGTTCTTC.

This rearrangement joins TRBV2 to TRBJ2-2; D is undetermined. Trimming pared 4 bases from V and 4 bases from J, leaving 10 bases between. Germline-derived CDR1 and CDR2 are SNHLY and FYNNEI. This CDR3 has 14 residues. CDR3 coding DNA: TGTGCCAGCAGTGTTTTAGGCGTCACCGGGGAGCTGTTTTTT. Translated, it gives CASSVLGVTGELFF.

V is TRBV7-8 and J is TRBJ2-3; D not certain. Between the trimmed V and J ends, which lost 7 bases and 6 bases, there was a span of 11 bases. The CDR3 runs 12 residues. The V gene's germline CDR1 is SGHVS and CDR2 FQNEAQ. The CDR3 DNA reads TGTGCCAGCACCCCCGCTGCGGATACGCAGTATTTT. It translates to CASTPAADTQYF.